This passage covers 18 T cell receptor beta chains from one sample sequenced in a study of a mutant IDH1 vaccine in newly diagnosed glioma. The time point was: week 35, safety follow-up. Each vaccine dose was 300 ug of mutant IDH1 20-mer peptide, with topical imiquimod. Their specific antigens are unknown. The method was immunoSEQ multiplex PCR; TCRdb's version includes in-frame clones alone and lacks a portion of them. Among some 46,000 clones listed, 85% to 95% were seen once. This material consisted of PBMCs, taken from a glioma patient whose treatment included an IDH1 peptide vaccine. These receptors were taken from a man in his fifties with glioma.

The J gene is TRBJ1-1, the V gene TRBV27; 8 nucleotides agree with TRBD1. CDR3 length equals 13 residues. From germline, CDR1 is MNHEY and CDR2 SMNVEV (reference sequence). Trimming removed 6 bases from V and 2 bases from J; junction bases left unmatched: 2. CDR3 sequence: CASSTGGNTEAFF. Written as DNA, the CDR3 is TGTGCCAGCAGCACAGGGGGAAACACTGAAGCTTTCTTT.

The chain recombines TRBV6-5 with TRBJ2-1, with a weak D call TRBD1 (6 bases). Trimming took off 3 bases at V and 5 bases at J, with 8 bases between the two ends. The CDR3 totals 13 residues. The germline V gene encodes CDR1 MNHEY and CDR2 SVGAGI. Here the CDR3 reads CASSYTGNNEQFF. For the CDR3, the DNA is TGTGCCAGCAGTTATACAGGGAACAATGAGCAGTTCTTC.

The CDR3 loop is CAWSSGQGPTEAFF. The DNA for the CDR3 is TGTGCCTGGAGTTCGGGACAGGGTCCCACTGAAGCTTTCTTT. This chain joins TRBV30 and TRBJ1-1, with 9 bases identical to TRBD1. The junction had 5 bases not matched to a gene; V was cut back by 2 bases and J by 4 bases. Germline CDR1 and CDR2: GTSNPN and SVGIG (reference sequence). The CDR3 runs to 14 residues.

The V call is TRBV27, the J call TRBJ1-5, with a weak D call TRBD1 (5 bases). The CDR3 is made up of 16 amino acids. V shed 2 bases and J shed 0 bases, with 11 bases lying between them. The germline V gene has CDR1 MNHEY and CDR2 SMNVEV (reference sequence). The CDR3 DNA follows: TGTGCCAGCAGTTTACGGGGCGGATATAGCAATCAGCCCCAGCATTTT. Translated: CASSLRGGYSNQPQHF.

In this sample, this clone turned up once. V gene TRBV4-1 combines with J gene TRBJ2-1; 9 bases are a match to TRBD2. This CDR3 has 16 amino acids. With 1 base clipped from V and 7 bases from J, the junction kept 8 bases outside the gene matches. CDR1 and CDR2 from the germline V gene are MGHRA and YSYEKL. The CDR3 region has the DNA TGCGCCAGCAGCCAAGTTTGGCGGGAGGGGAGGAATGAGCAGTTCTTC. It translates to CASSQVWREGRNEQFF.

The chain has TRBV19 and TRBJ1-2; 7 bases line up with TRBD1. This CDR3 region has 14 residues. The germline CDR1 and CDR2 sequences are LNHDA and SQIVND (reference sequence). Losses at the gene ends were 2 bases for V and 8 bases for J; bases not matched to a gene: 8. The CDR3 reads CASSIIQTGRGYTF. The CDR3 region has the DNA TGTGCCAGTAGTATAATTCAGACAGGGCGCGGCTACACCTTC. The variable domain in full, with the rest retrieved from reference TRBV19 and TRBJ1-2, is DGGITQSPKYLFRKEGQNVTLSCEQNLNHDAMYWYRQDPGQGLRLIYYSQIVNDFQKGDIAEGYSVSREKKESFPLTVTSAQKNPTAFYLCASSIIQTGRGYTFGSGTRLTVV.

This clone appeared a single time. The V and J genes are TRBV29-1 and TRBJ1-3; 7 bases are shared with TRBD1. CDR3 size: 18 residues. Germline loops: CDR1 SQVTM, CDR2 ANQGSEA. Trimming took 0 bases from V and 0 from J; bases not matched to a gene: 11. CDR3: CSVEERDSLSASGNTIYF. The CDR3 DNA is TGCAGCGTTGAAGAAAGGGACAGCCTGTCTGCCTCTGGAAACACCATATATTTT.

This chain joins TRBV10-3 and TRBJ2-1; either TRBD1 or TRBD2 may supply D (5 bases each). There are 15 residues in the CDR3. Germline CDR1 is ENHRY and CDR2 is SYGVKD. V lost 3 bases, J lost 6 bases, and 15 bases lay in between. CDR3 sequence reads: CAISEGTTLSNEQFF. The CDR3 DNA is TGTGCCATCAGTGAAGGGACCACCCTCTCCAATGAGCAGTTCTTC.

The chain links TRBV4-2 to TRBJ1-1; D gene uncertain. CDR1 is LGHNA and CDR2 is YNFKEQ in the germline V gene. V lost 4 bases, J lost 1 base, and 7 bases lay in between. The CDR3 contains 13 residues. The CDR3 DNA follows: TGTGCCAGCAGCCTAGACGGGAACACTGAAGCTTTCTTT. This encodes CASSLDGNTEAFF.

The chain joins TRBV6-5 to TRBJ1-4, with 7 bases identical to TRBD1. The CDR3 spans 15 residues. Germline CDR1 MNHEY, CDR2 SVGAGI. J was trimmed by 8 bases and V by 4 bases; bases with no gene match: 10. CDR3: CASSSRGRGWEKLFF. The DNA for the CDR3 is TGTGCCAGCAGTTCGAGGGGGCGAGGCTGGGAAAAACTGTTTTTT.

This chain joins TRBV6-5 and TRBJ2-7, with TRBD2 as a possible D gene (5 bases). CDR3 length: 13 amino acids. V gave up 2 bases and J gave up 7 bases, with 12 bases separating them. Germline V gives CDR1 MNHEY, CDR2 SVGAGI. Here the CDR3 reads CASSYDRTGEQYF. In DNA, the CDR3 is TGTGCCAGCAGTTACGACCGAACGGGGGAGCAGTACTTC.

The V and J genes are TRBV27 and TRBJ2-2; TRBD1 matches at 10 bases. The germline V gene has CDR1 MNHEY and CDR2 SMNVEV (reference sequence). The J segment lost 6 bases and the V segment lost 6 bases, leaving 10 bases of the junction unmatched. The CDR3 contains 16 residues. The CDR3 region is CASRRNRDRGPGELFF. CDR3 in DNA: TGTGCCAGCAGGAGAAACCGGGACAGGGGACCCGGGGAGCTGTTTTTT.

The CDR3 sequence is CASSQNLAALYEQYF. The CDR3 DNA reads as TGCGCCAGCAGCCAAAATCTAGCTGCTCTCTACGAGCAGTACTTC. This chain uses TRBV4-1 with TRBJ2-7; the D gene is possibly TRBD2 (5 bases). The V gene's germline CDR1 is MGHRA and CDR2 YSYEKL. Trimming pared 2 bases from V and 3 bases from J, leaving 14 bases between. The CDR3 loop spans 15 amino acids.

This clone has a single count. The chain combines TRBV9 with TRBJ2-1; TRBD2 agrees at 12 bases. Germline CDR1 is SGDLS and CDR2 is YYNGEE. V gave up 0 bases and J gave up 3 bases; unmatched junction bases: 4. CDR3 length: 17 residues. CDR3 nucleotide sequence: TGTGCCAGCAGCGTAGCCCCGACTAGCGGGAGCTACAATGAGCAGTTCTTC. Protein product: CASSVAPTSGSYNEQFF.

This rearrangement joins TRBV23-1 to TRBJ2-1, with 9 bases matching TRBD2. TRBV23-1 is noted as an ORF with a role that remains uncertain. Trimming cost V 9 bases and J 6 bases; bases outside gene matches: 12. The CDR3 sequence is 15 residues long. CDR3 region: CARETTTSGRNEQFF. In DNA, the CDR3 is TGCGCCAGAGAAACTACTACTAGCGGGCGCAATGAGCAGTTCTTC.

The genes are TRBV28 and TRBJ2-1; weak D call: TRBD1 (5 bases). The germline V gene encodes CDR1 MDHEN and CDR2 SYDVKM. V was cut by 7 bases and J by 7 bases, with 23 bases left in between. The CDR3 totals 16 residues. This CDR3 is CASKRRWQGGRNEQFF. The CDR3, as DNA: TGTGCCAGCAAGAGGCGCTGGCAGGGTGGTCGGAATGAGCAGTTCTTC.

This chain connects TRBV7-9 to TRBJ1-1, with a possible D match to TRBD1 (6 bases). The V gene lost 5 bases and the J gene lost 1 base, with 8 bases spanning the gap. Per germline, CDR1 SEHNR and CDR2 FQNEAQ (reference sequence). The CDR3 length is 13 residues. DNA for the CDR3: TGTGCCAGCAGCCTACAGGGGAACACTGAAGCTTTCTTT. Protein product: CASSLQGNTEAFF.

The rearrangement uses TRBV11-1 and TRBJ2-7; TRBD1 matches at 10 bases. The CDR3 is made up of 15 amino acids. J gave up 3 bases and V 5 bases, and 7 bases lay outside the gene matches. The germline CDR1 and CDR2 sequences are SGHAT and FQDESV (reference sequence). CDR3 coding DNA: TGTGCCAGCAGCCGCCGGACAGGGGGTAACTACGAGCAGTACTTC. It codes for CASSRRTGGNYEQYF.